Listed below are T cell receptor beta chains from one sample, sequenced in a study of blood T cell repertoires in COVID-19. Sequencing used immunoSEQ multiplex PCR; TCRdb keeps in-frame clones, though not all of them. The repertoire consists of about 73,000 clones, with over 65% occurring once and the leading ten covering around 4.5%. Input material: peripheral blood. The receptors stem from a woman between 55 and 75 years old with acute or convalescent COVID-19. CDR3s leave out the opening cysteine and the closing phenylalanine or tryptophan. Fields, in order: V gene, clone size, J gene, CDR3 protein. Only part of the rows carry a size: once, few, many, or a class if the clone is expanded.

V: TRBV28
size: few
J: TRBJ2-1
CDR3: ASNPPGVLYNEQF

V: TRBV6-6
size: -
J: TRBJ2-7
CDR3: ASSPPQTSGTPEGTYEQY

V: TRBV7-2
size: few
J: TRBJ1-2
CDR3: ASSPEGTGFGFYGYT

V: TRBV27
size: -
J: TRBJ1-1
CDR3: ASSPGTGGAAF

V: TRBV6-6
size: -
J: TRBJ2-7
CDR3: ASSSGLAGLPYEQY

V: TRBV7-2
size: few
J: TRBJ2-5
CDR3: ASSPQAYGLGKETQY

V: TRBV5-6
size: -
J: TRBJ2-3
CDR3: ASSRTGNTQY

V: TRBV7-2
size: -
J: TRBJ2-7
CDR3: ASSPRQGTYEQY

V: TRBV4-1
size: medium-sized
J: TRBJ1-4
CDR3: ASSHLGGVGEKLF

V: TRBV18
size: few
J: TRBJ1-2
CDR3: ASSLGPGNYGYT

V: TRBV3-1/TRBV3-2
size: -
J: TRBJ1-2
CDR3: ASSRNAGGTYGYT

V: TRBV3-1/TRBV3-2
size: -
J: TRBJ2-7
CDR3: ASSPFPGLATDEQY

V: TRBV30
size: -
J: TRBJ1-3
CDR3: AWRGQSIGNTIY

V: TRBV5-1
size: many
J: TRBJ2-1
CDR3: ASNYRGSVAEQF

V: TRBV7-3
size: -
J: TRBJ1-1
CDR3: ASSFNTGPEKAF

V: TRBV5-6
size: -
J: TRBJ2-2
CDR3: ASSFTGGGTGELF

V: TRBV28
size: -
J: TRBJ1-1
CDR3: ASSEYTEAF

V: TRBV29-1
size: few
J: TRBJ2-1
CDR3: SVVPVSYNEQF

V: TRBV18
size: -
J: TRBJ2-7
CDR3: ASSPDSGRVYEQY

V: TRBV7-3
size: few
J: TRBJ1-1
CDR3: ASSLNRQGEAF

V: TRBV11-2
size: few
J: TRBJ1-1
CDR3: ASSSLTDANLYAEAF

V: TRBV14
size: -
J: TRBJ2-5
CDR3: ASSQERPSGRQETQY